Sequencing of this T cell receptor beta chain was carried out in a study of shared clonotypes between healthy human individuals. Study-wide background: The study used three CD4 naive, three CD4 memory, two CD8 naive and one CD8 memory plate per donor.

Each PCR replicate from the sorted subsets contained around 0.2 ug DNA, which is roughly 33,000 T cell genomes. Clones were read by immunoSEQ multiplex PCR, and TCRdb kept only the in-frame ones, dropping some. The table shows approximately 1.5 million clones, with 95% to 99% occurring only once. V shed 5 bases and J 2 bases; nucleotides not matched to a gene: 9. The length of the CDR3 is 16 residues. Germline V gene data show CDR1 as SGHVS and CDR2 as FQNEAQ. The chain uses TRBV7-8 and TRBJ2-1; TRBD2 matches 7 bases. The TCR sequence derives from a man aged 25 to 40 in good health. Sequenced: naive CD4+ T cells sorted from blood. As to subset: CD45RA+ positively selected. The CDR3 region is CASSPGRTRPYNEQFF. The CDR3 DNA follows: TGTGCCAGCAGCCCCGGAAGGACTAGACCCTACAATGAGCAGTTCTTC. Using reference TRBV7-8 and TRBJ2-1 for the parts outside the CDR3, the full variable domain is GAGVSQSPRYKVAKRGQDVALRCDPISGHVSLFWYQQALGQGPEFLTYFQNEAQLDKSGLPSDRFFAERPEGSVSTLKIQRTQQEDSAVYLCASSPGRTRPYNEQFFGPGTRLTVL.